One sample yielded the 21 T cell receptor beta chains listed below, sequenced in a study of T cells in women clearing cervical HPV infection. The assay was immunoSEQ multiplex PCR, and TCRdb's table has in-frame clones only and misses some. The sample includes over 10,000 clones. Material: blood buffy coat. All receptors derive from a woman between 18 and 70 years old with a cervical HPV16 infection that either progressed to CIN3+ or cleared (not recorded which).

Worth noting for this clone: The read finishes 3 residues shy of the CDR3 end, and the germline J gene is used to complete it. The chain links TRBV7-3 to TRBJ2-3, with D possibly TRBD1 on 5 matching bases. Deletions cut 5 bases from V and 2 bases from J, with 14 bases between. Germline V CDR1 and CDR2: SGHTA, FQGTGA. This CDR3 has 15 residues. The part of the CDR3 DNA that was read is TGTGCCAGCAGCCTCTCCGACAGAATCACAGATACG. Protein: CASSLSDRITDT. In full, the CDR3 reads CASSLSDRITDTQYF.

CDR3 DNA (partial): TGTGCCAGTAGTTCGCGCCTCGACAGGGTAGGGACTGAA. It specifies CASSSRLDRVGTE. The CDR3 reads in full as CASSSRLDRVGTEAFF. The V gene is TRBV19, the J gene TRBJ1-1, with 7 bases matching TRBD1. The read terminates 3 residues ahead of where the CDR3 ends, so the germline J gene completes it. Germline assignment: CDR1 LNHDA and CDR2 SQIVND (reference sequence). The CDR3 sequence is 16 residues long. Trimming cost V 5 bases and J 5 bases; bases outside gene matches: 14.

As concerns this clone: The CDR3 extends 3 residues past the end of the read, so its final part is completed from the germline J gene. The chain couples TRBV18 to TRBJ1-2; 9 positions match TRBD1. Germline V gene data show CDR1 as KGHSH and CDR2 as LQKENI. The CDR3 spans 14 residues. V gave up 6 bases and J gave up 2 bases; unmatched junction bases: 4. Incomplete CDR3 DNA: TGTGCCAGCTCGCCGGGACAGGGCAACTATGGC. Protein product: CASSPGQGNYG. The full CDR3 protein is CASSPGQGNYGYTF.

Regarding this clone: The CDR3 goes on 3 residues after the read ends, and that part is filled in from the germline J gene. The V gene is TRBV7-2, the J gene TRBJ1-2, with 9 bases lining up with TRBD1. The CDR3 contains 15 residues. Germline V gene lookup returns CDR1 SGHTA and CDR2 FQGNSA. J gave up 3 bases and V 0 bases, and 2 bases lay outside the gene matches. CDR3 DNA, as far as it was read: TGTGCCAGCAGCTTAGCCGGGACAGGGTACTATGGC. It yields the protein CASSLAGTGYYG. The entire CDR3 protein reads CASSLAGTGYYGYTF.

This clone shows up as medium-sized by frequency. The sequenced part of the CDR3 DNA is TGCAGCGTTCGGGGGGACCAAGAGACC. Protein sequence: CSVRGDQET. The whole CDR3 protein is CSVRGDQETQYF. V is TRBV29-1 and J is TRBJ2-5; 7 bases match TRBD2. The read gets to within 3 residues of the CDR3 end, and the germline J gene fills in the rest. V lost 5 bases to trimming and J lost 0 bases; unmatched junction nucleotides: 0. This CDR3 region has 12 residues. Germline CDR1 is SQVTM and CDR2 is ANQGSEA.

With regard to this clone: The CDR3 is cut off 3 residues early in the read; its end comes from the germline J gene. The V call is TRBV2, the J call TRBJ2-3; no definite D call. V lost 11 bases and J 6 bases, leaving 9 bases between the germline ends. CDR1 and CDR2 (germline): SNHLY, FYNNEI. The CDR3 runs 10 residues. Partial CDR3 DNA: TGTGCCTCCTTACTCGATACG. This encodes CASLLDT. The entire CDR3 sequence reads CASLLDTQYF. Variable domain in full (rest from reference TRBV2 and TRBJ2-3): EPEVTQTPSHQVTQMGQEVILRCVPISNHLYFYWYRQILGQKVEFLVSFYNNEISEKSEIFDDQFSVERPDGSNFTLKIRSTKLEDSAMYFCASLLDTQYFGPGTRLTVL.

Worth noting for this clone: The CDR3 extends 3 residues past the end of the read, so its final part is completed from the germline J gene. The V and J genes are TRBV19 and TRBJ2-7; no clear D. Per germline, CDR1 LNHDA and CDR2 SQIVND (reference sequence). Trimming cost V 0 bases and J 3 bases, with 6 bases left between them. CDR3 length: 13 amino acids. CDR3 amino acids: CASSIEASYEQYF. Partial CDR3 DNA: TGTGCCAGTAGTATAGAGGCCAGCTACGAG.

Note on this clone: The read terminates 3 residues before the CDR3 end, so the remaining end is supplied by the germline J gene. The chain combines TRBV5-1 with TRBJ2-3; the match to TRBD2 covers 7 bases. The V and J ends lost 6 bases and 3 bases, in that order; junction bases with no gene match: 7. This CDR3 comprises 14 residues. Germline CDR1 SGHRS, CDR2 YFSETQ. CDR3 protein: CASTLWGGTDTQYF. CDR3 bases read: TGCGCCAGCACCCTGTGGGGGGGTACAGATACG.

Turning to this clone: The missing CDR3 end, 3 residues past where the read stops, is filled in from the germline J gene. The chain uses TRBV2 and TRBJ2-3, with TRBD1 matching 12 bases. The CDR3 is made up of 15 amino acids. Germline CDR1 SNHLY, CDR2 FYNNEI. CDR3 DNA (partial): TGTGCCAGCAGTGAAGGACCCCGGGACAGGGGGCCG. Amino acid sequence: CASSEGPRDRGP. The CDR3 reads in full as CASSEGPRDRGPQYF. Filled out from reference TRBV2 and TRBJ2-3, the complete variable domain reads EPEVTQTPSHQVTQMGQEVILRCVPISNHLYFYWYRQILGQKVEFLVSFYNNEISEKSEIFDDQFSVERPDGSNFTLKIRSTKLEDSAMYFCASSEGPRDRGPQYFGPGTRLTVL.

Comment on this clone: The read finishes 3 residues shy of the CDR3 end, and the germline J gene is used to complete it. The J gene is TRBJ1-4, the V gene TRBV7-9; D unresolved. Trimming took off 6 bases at V and 8 bases at J, with 16 bases between the two ends. CDR1 is SEHNR, CDR2 FQNEAQ, per germline (reference sequence). The CDR3 runs 14 residues. CDR3 DNA, as far as it was read: TGTGCCAGCAGTTGGGCGAGCCCGGAGGAAAAA. This encodes CASSWASPEEK. The full CDR3 reads CASSWASPEEKLFF.

A remark on this clone: The read terminates 3 residues before the CDR3 end, so the remaining end is supplied by the germline J gene. This chain joins TRBV2 and TRBJ2-1, with a tentative D call TRBD1 (6 bases). Germline V lookup: CDR1 SNHLY, CDR2 FYNNEI. The V end was cut by 5 bases, the J end by 7 bases, with 18 bases between. The CDR3 is 15 amino acids. The CDR3: CASSPDFRGPNEQFF. CDR3 bases read: TGTGCCAGCAGTCCGGACTTCAGGGGACCTAATGAG.

The CDR3 protein is CASSYWLTGEETQYF. The CDR3 bases that were read are TGTGCCAGCAGCTACTGGTTGACAGGAGAAGAGACC. The chain has TRBV5-6 and TRBJ2-5; TRBD1 might be the D (6 bases). The CDR3 extends 3 residues past the end of the read, so its final part is completed from the germline J gene. The CDR3 covers 15 residues. The germline V and J ends were trimmed by 3 bases and 3 bases, with 15 bases remaining between them. The germline gives CDR1 SGHDT, CDR2 YYEEEE.

With respect to this clone: With the read ending 3 residues before the CDR3 end, the germline J gene is used to fill in that end. V gene TRBV19 combines with J gene TRBJ2-4; weak D call: TRBD1 (6 bases). The V and J ends lost 8 bases and 7 bases respectively, with 18 bases between them. CDR1 is LNHDA and CDR2 is SQIVND in the germline V gene (reference sequence). CDR3 length: 14 amino acids. The CDR3 DNA, read in part, is TGTGCCAGTCCCCCTGGGGGCGTCTGCAACATT. It translates to CASPPGGVCNI. The entire CDR3 sequence reads CASPPGGVCNIQYF. Together with reference TRBV19 and TRBJ2-4, the CDR3 gives the full variable domain: DGGITQSPKYLFRKEGQNVTLSCEQNLNHDAMYWYRQDPGQGLRLIYYSQIVNDFQKGDIAEGYSVSREKKESFPLTVTSAQKNPTAFYLCASPPGGVCNIQYFGAGTRLSVL.

Details on this clone: The read finishes 3 residues shy of the CDR3 end, and the germline J gene is used to complete it. This chain connects TRBV5-1 to TRBJ1-3; D gene ambiguous. The germline V and J ends were trimmed by 2 bases and 0 bases, with 15 bases remaining between them. This CDR3 comprises 17 residues. Germline CDR1 and CDR2: SGHRS and YFSETQ. The CDR3 protein is CASSLTPPVNSGNTIYF. Partial CDR3 DNA: TGCGCCAGCAGCTTAACTCCCCCTGTAAACTCTGGAAACACC.

A remark on this clone: The CDR3 end lies 3 residues beyond the end of the read and is filled in from the germline J gene. V gene TRBV7-9 combines with J gene TRBJ1-1, with no clear D. Trimming took 2 bases from V and 7 from J, leaving 14 bases between them. CDR3 size: 14 residues. Germline V CDR1 and CDR2: SEHNR, FQNEAQ (reference sequence). The CDR3 bases that were read are TGTGCCAGCAGCTTACGTGGTGCGGTCGATGAA. Protein: CASSLRGAVDE. The whole CDR3 is CASSLRGAVDEAFF. Looking up the rest from reference TRBV7-9 and TRBJ1-1 gives the full variable domain: DTGVSQNPRHKITKRGQNVTFRCDPISEHNRLYWYRQTLGQGPEFLTYFQNEAQLEKSRLLSDRFSAERPKGSFSTLEIQRTEQGDSAMYLCASSLRGAVDEAFFGQGTRLTVV.

Comments on this clone: The DNA ends 3 residues before the CDR3 does, and the rest of the CDR3 is filled in from the germline J gene. The V gene is TRBV19, the J gene TRBJ2-1; possibly TRBD2 for D (5 bases). V shed 5 bases and J shed 9 bases, with 11 bases lying between them. Looked up from germline, CDR1 is LNHDA and CDR2 is SQIVND (reference sequence). This CDR3 comprises 12 residues. The covered CDR3 bases are TGTGCCAGTAGTCACCTAGCCTCTGAG. Protein product: CASSHLASE. In full, the CDR3 is CASSHLASEQFF.

About this clone itself: Sequencing ends 3 residues short of the CDR3 end; the germline J gene provides the rest. The genes are TRBV20-1 and TRBJ2-5; 11 bases align to TRBD1. Germline V gene sequence: CDR1 DFQATT, CDR2 SNEGSKA (reference sequence). Losses at the gene ends were 1 base for V and 2 bases for J; bases not matched to a gene: 9. The CDR3 spans 17 residues. The chain's CDR3 is CSARVSGTGGRQETQYF. CDR3 bases read: TGCAGTGCTAGAGTGAGTGGGACAGGGGGTCGGCAAGAGACC.

For this clone: The CDR3 is cut off 3 residues early in the read; its end comes from the germline J gene. The chain links TRBV2 to TRBJ1-2; D not certain. This CDR3 region has 13 residues. CDR1 and CDR2 (germline): SNHLY, FYNNEI. The V and J ends lost 6 bases and 1 base respectively, with 9 bases between them. The CDR3 loop is CASRAAGNYGYTF. CDR3 DNA (partial): TGTGCCAGCAGAGCCGCCGGTAACTATGGC. Full variable domain (remainder filled in from reference TRBV2 and TRBJ1-2): EPEVTQTPSHQVTQMGQEVILRCVPISNHLYFYWYRQILGQKVEFLVSFYNNEISEKSEIFDDQFSVERPDGSNFTLKIRSTKLEDSAMYFCASRAAGNYGYTFGSGTRLTVV.

By frequency, this clone is medium-sized. The read halts 3 residues ahead of the CDR3 end, with the missing end drawn from the germline J gene. J is TRBJ2-3 and V is TRBV7-3, with D perhaps assigned TRBD1 or TRBD2 (5 bases each). CDR1 and CDR2 (germline): SGHTA, FQGTGA. Trimming cost V 1 base and J 1 base, with 21 bases left between them. The CDR3 has 19 amino acids. CDR3 DNA (partial): TGTGCCAGCAGCTTAAGGGGCTGGCTTGAGGGTTTAGGCACAGATACG. Translated, it gives CASSLRGWLEGLGTDT. From start to end, the CDR3 is CASSLRGWLEGLGTDTQYF.

A word on this clone: The CDR3 goes on 3 residues after the read ends, and that part is filled in from the germline J gene. This chain connects TRBV2 to TRBJ2-7; perhaps TRBD2 as D (5 bases). Trimming shortened V by 2 bases and J by 1 base, and 15 bases separated the two germline ends. Germline-derived CDR1 and CDR2 are SNHLY and FYNNEI. The CDR3 has 16 residues. The CDR3 is CASSESRGKGSYEQYF. The CDR3 bases that were read are TGTGCCAGCAGTGAATCTCGGGGAAAAGGGTCCTACGAG.

Notes on this clone: The CDR3 extends 3 residues past the end of the read, so its final part is completed from the germline J gene. The chain links TRBV6-2 or TRBV6-3 to TRBJ2-3; 7 bases are a match to TRBD2. Trimming at V came to 6 bases and at J to 0 bases, leaving 3 bases not matched to a gene. This CDR3 region has 14 residues. Germline lookup yields CDR1 MNHEY and CDR2 SVGEGT. The CDR3 loop is CASRRGGSTDTQYF. The DNA read from the CDR3 is TGTGCCAGCAGACGCGGGGGAAGCACAGATACG.